This T cell receptor (beta chain) emerged from a study of Ad26.COV2.S vaccination and SARS-CoV-2 variants. V lost 2 bases and J lost 5, with 10 bases in between. The CDR3 has 13 residues. The germline CDR1 and CDR2 sequences are GTSNPN and SVGIG (reference sequence). The table lists this clone with a count of one. Sample treatment: roughly 19 received Ad26.COV2.S at low or high dose, single or two shots; 5 received placebo; per-sample allocation not given. It was on day 63 after the first vaccine or placebo injection that samples were taken. Clones were read by immunoSEQ multiplex PCR, and TCRdb kept only the in-frame ones, dropping some. This table has about 420,000 clones, roughly 90% appearing once.

The sample was peripheral blood, taken in a trial of Ad26.COV2.S vaccine versus placebo. This sequence originates from a person aged 18-60 years who received the Ad26.COV2.S COVID-19 vaccine or a placebo. The rearrangement uses TRBV30 and TRBJ1-5, with D possibly TRBD1 on 5 matching bases. In DNA form, the CDR3 reads TGTGCCTGGAGTCAGGGATCCCATCAGCCCCAGCATTTT. This sequence encodes CAWSQGSHQPQHF.